The 8 T cell receptor beta chains given below trace back to one sample, sequenced in a study of blood T cell repertoires in COVID-19. Measured with immunoSEQ multiplex PCR; TCRdb has only the in-frame clones, and not every one. The sample records under 350,000 clones, more than 75% being singletons. The sequencing input was PBMCs or T cells enriched from blood (not recorded which). These receptors came from a man between 60 and 70 years old who had recovered from COVID-19.

The J gene is TRBJ2-2, the V gene TRBV7-9, with D possibly matching TRBD1 (5 bases). The germline V and J ends were trimmed by 0 bases and 5 bases, with 10 bases remaining between them. Germline CDR1 reads SEHNR; CDR2 reads FQNEAQ (reference sequence). CDR3 length: 15 residues. The DNA for the CDR3 is TGTGCCAGCAGCTTAGCAGGGGTTCGTACCGGGGAGCTGTTTTTT. Its translation: CASSLAGVRTGELFF. Combining the CDR3 with reference TRBV7-9 and TRBJ2-2 gives the whole variable domain DTGVSQNPRHKITKRGQNVTFRCDPISEHNRLYWYRQTLGQGPEFLTYFQNEAQLEKSRLLSDRFSAERPKGSFSTLEIQRTEQGDSAMYLCASSLAGVRTGELFFGEGSRLTVL.

The chain recombines TRBV19 with TRBJ1-5; D is possibly TRBD1 (6 bases). This CDR3 is built from 13 residues. V lost 6 bases to trimming and J lost 7 bases, with 13 bases between them. Per germline, CDR1 LNHDA and CDR2 SQIVND (reference sequence). For the CDR3, the DNA is TGTGCCAGTAGAGGGGGGGCCGGCCAGCCCCAGCATTTT. Translating gives CASRGGAGQPQHF. The whole variable domain, remainder taken from reference TRBV19 and TRBJ1-5, is DGGITQSPKYLFRKEGQNVTLSCEQNLNHDAMYWYRQDPGQGLRLIYYSQIVNDFQKGDIAEGYSVSREKKESFPLTVTSAQKNPTAFYLCASRGGAGQPQHFGDGTRLSIL.

V is TRBV29-1 and J is TRBJ1-2; 12 nucleotides match TRBD1. The V segment lost 1 base and the J segment 4 bases; nucleotides outside the gene matches: 7. Germline V gene data show CDR1 as SQVTM and CDR2 as ANQGSEA. The CDR3 has 16 amino acids. This chain's CDR3 is CSVEVGQGAVGYGYTF. Here the CDR3 DNA reads TGCAGCGTTGAAGTGGGACAGGGGGCCGTTGGCTATGGCTACACCTTC.

This clone is a singleton in its sample. The chain couples TRBV11-3 to TRBJ1-1, with D tentatively TRBD1 (5 bases). The CDR3 extends over 16 amino acids. V lost 5 bases and J 5 bases, leaving 21 bases between the germline ends. Germline lookup yields CDR1 SGHNT and CDR2 YENEEA. This CDR3 is CASSPTGGGRATEAFF. In nucleotides, the CDR3 is TGTGCCAGCAGCCCTACCGGGGGGGGGAGGGCGACTGAAGCTTTCTTT.

The chain carries TRBV18 and TRBJ1-5; D may be TRBD1 (5 bases). The V gene's germline CDR1 is KGHSH and CDR2 LQKENI. This CDR3 contains 15 residues. Between the trimmed V and J ends, which lost 5 bases and 2 bases, there was a span of 13 bases. CDR3 DNA: TGTGCCAGCTCAAACCAGGGCCAGGGCAATCAGCCCCAGCATTTT. This gives the protein CASSNQGQGNQPQHF.

This clone was counted once. This rearrangement joins TRBV4-2 to TRBJ1-1; a possible D gene is TRBD1 (5 bases). The CDR3 is 14 residues long. With 2 bases removed from V and 11 bases from J, the gap between germline ends came to 18 bases. From germline, CDR1 is LGHNA and CDR2 YNFKEQ. The CDR3 DNA sequence: TGTGCCAGCAGCCAACTAGAACGCGGGGGTTTGGCTTTCTTT. It translates to CASSQLERGGLAFF.

The J gene is TRBJ2-5, the V gene TRBV19; no reliable D call. This CDR3 spans 12 amino acids. The germline V gene encodes CDR1 LNHDA and CDR2 SQIVND (reference sequence). V gave up 4 bases and J gave up 2 bases, with 5 bases separating them. The CDR3 DNA sequence: TGTGCCAGTAGTAACAGACAAGAGACCCAGTACTTC. Its protein product is CASSNRQETQYF.

The CDR3 is CASSRQGAGGTEAFF. The CDR3 region has the DNA TGTGCCAGCAGTCGACAGGGCGCGGGAGGGACTGAAGCTTTCTTT. The chain joins TRBV6-5 to TRBJ1-1, with 7 positions matching TRBD1. CDR1 and CDR2 (germline): MNHEY, SVGAGI. The CDR3 length is 15 residues. Trimming at V came to 5 bases and at J to 5 bases, leaving 11 bases not matched to a gene.